A selection of T cell receptor beta chains follows, all from one sample in a study of technical replicates of blood from a few donors. The assay was immunoSEQ multiplex PCR, and TCRdb's table has in-frame clones only and misses some. The sample has approximately 100,000 clones, 96% seen once. The sample taken for sequencing was T cells isolated from PBMCs. The receptors shown here come from a human donor in good health. Both conserved end residues are part of each CDR3. The D gene is left open where the match is weak.

j_call d_call v_call cdr3_aa
TRBJ1-1 NA TRBV27 CASSQTWRGSIFMDTEAFF
TRBJ2-2 NA TRBV4-1 CASSQVRTANTGELFF
TRBJ2-7 NA TRBV27 CAGSLRVAYEQYF
TRBJ1-5 NA TRBV27 CASSTLTGSNQPQHF
TRBJ1-1 NA TRBV5-4 CASSVGLRGNAEAFF
TRBJ2-5 NA TRBV15 CATSRDRARGETQYF
TRBJ1-1 NA TRBV19 CASMTSVGAFF
TRBJ2-4 NA TRBV7-2 CASSPAPGTHFDIQYF
TRBJ1-1 NA TRBV10-3 CAISEGGGIAEAFF
TRBJ2-2 NA TRBV11-2 CASSLDHYLSNTGELFF
TRBJ2-3 NA TRBV9 CASSVALSTDTQYF
TRBJ2-3 NA TRBV6-1 CASSEAVRGAGTDTQYF
TRBJ2-3 NA TRBV5-4 CASRSKSDNTDTQYF
TRBJ1-6 NA TRBV6-6 CASTNTHSPLHF
TRBJ2-1 NA TRBV7-2 CASSPTRAYNEQFF
TRBJ1-2 TRBD1 TRBV28 CASSITGGNYGYTF
TRBJ2-3 TRBD2 TRBV10-3 CAIGGGTQYF
TRBJ2-1 TRBD2 TRBV2 CASSEGLGRAYNEQFF
TRBJ2-1 NA TRBV29-1 CSVGDQIYEQFF
TRBJ2-2 NA TRBV7-6 CASSSQSGELFF
TRBJ2-1 TRBD2 TRBV27 CASSPRTSGIQYNEQFF
TRBJ2-5 NA TRBV5-1 CASSRGLGETQYF
TRBJ2-7 TRBD1 TRBV6-1 CASSETGTEYYEQYF
TRBJ2-4 NA TRBV30 CACIAQDRNIQYF
TRBJ1-5 NA TRBV28 CASSTYHRGNQPQHF
TRBJ2-1 TRBD2 TRBV7-3 CASRQLAGGDNEQFF
TRBJ1-4 TRBD1 TRBV19 CASSWGQGNEKLFF
TRBJ1-2 NA TRBV5-1 CASSTDSYGYTF
TRBJ2-7 TRBD1 TRBV2 CASRGQGVEQYF
TRBJ2-7 NA TRBV6-1 CASSRGAYEQYF
TRBJ2-2 TRBD2 TRBV5-1 CASSLLTASGSAGELFF
TRBJ2-5 TRBD2 TRBV6-5 CASAGGSSQETQYF
TRBJ2-7 TRBD2 TRBV10-3 CAISEQAGGVYEQYF
TRBJ2-3 NA TRBV7-2 CASSPSGDTQYF
TRBJ2-3 TRBD1 TRBV7-3 CASSLVGQGRTDTQYF